What follows are 29 T cell receptor beta chains derived from one specimen sequenced in a study of T cells in Graves' hyperthyroidism and ophthalmopathy. The investigators amplified TCR beta CDR3 regions from RNA transcripts. HTBI primers were employed in a first-round RT-PCR of the TCR CDR3. From the multiplex PCR reads, TCRdb called clonotypes with MiXCR, one entry per CDR3 protein. The sample carries approximately 260,000 distinct CDR3 sequences, 12% to 15% recorded once. The sequencing input was blood. Every receptor here comes from a woman between 45 and 60 years old with Graves' hyperthyroidism that later progressed to Graves' ophthalmopathy.

A word on this clonotype: This may arise from a read error, as a much more abundant clone is one base away. The chain carries TRBV7-8 and TRBJ1-4; tentatively, D is TRBD1 (6 bases). Germline lookup yields CDR1 SGHVS and CDR2 FQNEAQ. The CDR3 has 12 amino acids. As DNA, the CDR3 is TGTGCCAGCAGCGACAGGAATGAAAAACCGTTTTTT. Its protein product is CASSDRNEKPFF.

This clonotype was detected many times. The chain links TRBV5-1 to TRBJ2-5; no clear D gene. In germline, CDR1 is SGHRS, CDR2 YFSETQ. The CDR3 length is 14 residues. Between the trimmed V and J ends, which lost 3 bases and 5 bases, there was a span of 14 bases. This chain's CDR3 is CASSSRSGGETQYF. The DNA for the CDR3 is TGCGCCAGCAGCTCACGATCCGGTGGGGAGACCCAGTACTTC.

At least ten counts were recorded for this clonotype. V and J are TRBV5-1 and TRBJ2-1; TRBD1 matches 10 bases. Germline V gene sequence: CDR1 SGHRS, CDR2 YFSETQ. With 4 bases clipped from V and 5 bases from J, the junction kept 3 bases outside the gene matches. The CDR3 has 14 residues. CDR3 nucleotide sequence: TGCGCCAGCAGCAAGGACAGGGGGGACAATGAGCAGTTCTTC. It translates to CASSKDRGDNEQFF.

There are many counts of this clonotype. The chain is built from TRBV18 and TRBJ1-1; 11 bases line up with TRBD1. Germline V CDR1 and CDR2: KGHSH, LQKENI. The CDR3 sequence is 15 residues long. V lost 5 bases, J lost 1 base, and 3 bases stayed unmatched. CDR3 protein: CASSWTGGENTEAFF. The CDR3 nucleotides read TGTGCCAGCTCATGGACAGGGGGCGAGAACACTGAAGCTTTCTTT.

In this sample, this clonotype turned up many times. This chain connects TRBV3-1 to TRBJ2-1; D uncertain. The CDR3 spans 15 residues. CDR1 LGHDT and CDR2 YNNKEL come from the germline V gene (reference sequence). With 0 bases removed from V and 3 bases from J, the gap between germline ends came to 9 bases. The CDR3 nucleotides read TGTGCCAGCAGCCAAGAGCTGATATACTACAATGAGCAGTTCTTC. Translation gives CASSQELIYYNEQFF.

Many counts were recorded for this clonotype. The chain links TRBV30 to TRBJ2-3; D is possibly TRBD1 (5 bases). Trimming pared 5 bases from V and 1 base from J, leaving 16 bases between. The CDR3 loop spans 15 amino acids. The germline gives CDR1 GTSNPN, CDR2 SVGIG (reference sequence). The CDR3, as DNA: TGTGCCTGGGGGGCAGGCAACTTAGGCACAGATACGCAGTATTTT. Translating it yields CAWGAGNLGTDTQYF.

The sample holds many counts of this clonotype. The chain employs TRBV7-3 and TRBJ2-1; D possibly uses TRBD1 or TRBD2 (5 bases each). The CDR3 covers 14 residues. Germline V lookup: CDR1 SGHTA, CDR2 FQGTGA. V lost 1 base to trimming and J lost 6 bases, with 10 bases between them. The CDR3 here is CASSLKGDVNEQFF. CDR3 coding DNA: TGTGCCAGCAGCTTAAAAGGGGACGTCAATGAGCAGTTCTTC.

This clonotype was seen ten or more times. J is TRBJ2-1 and V is TRBV6-2 or TRBV6-3; 15 bases are shared with TRBD2. With V trimmed by 4 bases and J by 9 bases, 4 bases remained unmatched. Germline CDR1 reads MNHEY; CDR2 reads SVGEGT. The CDR3 contains 15 residues. The CDR3 protein is CASSFGLAGGIEQFF. CDR3 DNA: TGTGCCAGCAGTTTCGGACTAGCGGGGGGGATTGAGCAGTTCTTC.

This clonotype occurred many times. This sequence joins TRBV19 and TRBJ1-3; D ambiguous. The CDR3 extends over 13 amino acids. Trimming removed 8 bases at V and 0 bases at J, with 8 bases between. The germline V gene has CDR1 LNHDA and CDR2 SQIVND (reference sequence). The CDR3 loop is CASSWGSGNTIYF. CDR3 sequence (DNA): TGTGCCAGTTCCTGGGGCTCTGGAAACACCATATATTTT.

This clonotype has at least ten counts. The rearrangement links TRBV15 to TRBJ1-5; 10 bases line up with TRBD1. The V segment lost 8 bases and the J segment 7 bases; nucleotides outside the gene matches: 8. CDR3 length: 14 amino acids. CDR1 and CDR2 from the germline V gene are LNHNV and YYDKDF (reference sequence). For the CDR3, the DNA is TGTGCCACCGCCGGGACAGGGGTCGGACAGCCCCAGCATTTT. Translation gives CATAGTGVGQPQHF.

This clonotype was observed many times. V is TRBV7-4 and J is TRBJ2-7; D unclear. The V gene lost 7 bases and the J gene lost 1 base, with 11 bases spanning the gap. CDR1 is SGHVT and CDR2 is SQSDAQ in the germline V gene. The CDR3 runs to 13 residues. The CDR3 region has the DNA TGTGCCAGCACCAAGCCCCAATCCTACGAGCAGTACTTC. As protein: CASTKPQSYEQYF.

This clonotype was observed a handful of times. CDR3 protein: CAIQRGNTIYF. Here the CDR3 DNA reads TGTGCCATACAGCGGGGAAACACCATATATTTT. The V call is TRBV28, the J call TRBJ1-3; D call uncertain. Per germline, CDR1 MDHEN and CDR2 SYDVKM. V lost 10 bases and J 4 bases, leaving 8 bases between the germline ends. CDR3 length: 11 amino acids.

The chain is built from TRBV9 and TRBJ2-1, with D perhaps TRBD2 (6 bases). Germline lookup yields CDR1 SGDLS and CDR2 YYNGEE. The CDR3 covers 12 residues. V lost 3 bases and J 15 bases, leaving 16 bases between the germline ends. CDR3 region: CASSAGTYHPFF. The CDR3 DNA sequence: TGTGCCAGCAGCGCAGGGACTTACCACCCGTTCTTC. The full variable domain, completed using reference TRBV9 and TRBJ2-1, is DSGVTQTPKHLITATGQRVTLRCSPRSGDLSVYWYQQSLDQGLQFLIQYYNGEERAKGNILERFSAQQFPDLHSELNLSSLELGDSALYFCASSAGTYHPFFGPGTRLTVL.

Comments on this clonotype: Given a much more abundant clone one base away, this may be a read error. The V and J genes are TRBV5-6 and TRBJ2-5; 11 positions match TRBD2. The CDR3 length is 15 residues. Germline V gene lookup returns CDR1 SGHDT and CDR2 YYEEEE. This CDR3 is CVSSWGLAEQETQYF. The CDR3, as DNA: TGTGTCAGCAGCTGGGGACTAGCGGAGCAAGAGACCCAGTACTTC.

This clonotype was counted ten times or more. The chain couples TRBV28 to TRBJ2-1; D is ambiguous. V was pared by 6 bases and J by 8 bases, with 14 bases between. CDR1 MDHEN and CDR2 SYDVKM come from the germline V gene. The CDR3 consists of 13 residues. The CDR3 is CASSLLDPHEQFF. CDR3 coding DNA: TGTGCCAGCAGCCTTCTCGACCCCCATGAGCAGTTCTTC.

Ten or more counts support this clonotype. The rearrangement joins TRBV10-2 to TRBJ1-1, with a tentative D call TRBD1 (6 bases). Between the trimmed V and J ends, which lost 9 bases and 2 bases, there was a span of 19 bases. The CDR3 contains 15 residues. CDR1 WSHSY and CDR2 SAAADI come from the germline V gene. CDR3 protein: CASERVQGINTEAFF. CDR3 bases: TGCGCCAGTGAGCGGGTACAGGGAATAAACACTGAAGCTTTCTTT.

Ten or more counts support this clonotype. The V call is TRBV2, the J call TRBJ1-5; weak D call: TRBD1 (5 bases). This CDR3 has 15 residues. Trimming took 4 bases from V and 2 from J, leaving 12 bases between them. The germline V gene encodes CDR1 SNHLY and CDR2 FYNNEI. CDR3 nucleotides: TGTGCCAGCAGTGGATCCGGGGGGGGCAATCAGCCCCAGCATTTT. Translating it yields CASSGSGGGNQPQHF.

This clonotype was seen many times. The J gene is TRBJ2-3, the V gene TRBV6-5, with D possibly TRBD2 on 6 matching bases. There are 15 residues in the CDR3. Germline V gives CDR1 MNHEY, CDR2 SVGAGI. V shed 0 bases and J shed 6 bases, with 13 bases lying between them. The CDR3 DNA follows: TGTGCCAGCAGTTACTCGGGGGGAGTTGAGGATACGCAGTATTTT. Protein product: CASSYSGGVEDTQYF.

The chain combines TRBV19 with TRBJ2-1, with a possible D match to TRBD2 (5 bases). V lost 6 bases and J 7 bases, leaving 16 bases between the germline ends. CDR3 size: 14 residues. Germline V CDR1 and CDR2: LNHDA, SQIVND (reference sequence). CDR3 sequence (DNA): TGTGCCAGTAGCCCCGGCGGGTACTCGAATGAGCAGTTCTTC. As protein: CASSPGGYSNEQFF.

This clonotype was seen only a few times. The chain joins TRBV6-1 to TRBJ2-7; 7 bases match TRBD1. Germline V CDR1 and CDR2: MNHNS, SASEGT. Trimming took 4 bases from V and 6 from J; bases not matched to a gene: 27. The CDR3 contains 20 residues. The CDR3 nucleotides are TGTGCCAGCAGTGTTATCCCCCGGACAGGCCTCCAACGTCGTAGTGGCGAGCAGTACTTC. It specifies CASSVIPRTGLQRRSGEQYF.

This clonotype was detected ten times or more. The J gene is TRBJ2-4, the V gene TRBV2; 9 bases line up with TRBD2. There are 13 residues in the CDR3. Germline CDR1 SNHLY, CDR2 FYNNEI. V lost 4 bases and J lost 9; bases outside the gene matches: 4. The CDR3 sequence: CASSGASGAIQYF. The CDR3 DNA is TGTGCCAGCAGTGGTGCTAGCGGGGCCATTCAGTACTTC.

Remarks on this clonotype: This clone may be a read error of a much larger clone one base away. The chain couples TRBV7-9 to TRBJ2-7; a possible D gene is TRBD2 (6 bases). Germline V lookup: CDR1 SEHNR, CDR2 FQNEAQ (reference sequence). CDR3 length: 15 residues. CDR3 nucleotide sequence: TGTACCAGCAGCTTTCTGATTAGCGGCTCCTACGAGCAGTACTTC. Translation gives CTSSFLISGSYEQYF.

This clonotype was seen more than once but under ten times. The chain has TRBV11-3 and TRBJ2-5; D not certain. CDR3 size: 12 residues. The germline CDR1 and CDR2 sequences are SGHNT and YENEEA. V lost 3 bases and J lost 5, with 7 bases in between. The CDR3 DNA reads TGTGCCAGCAGCTTTGGTAGCGAGACCCAGTACTTC. The encoded protein is CASSFGSETQYF.

This clonotype showed up many times. The J gene is TRBJ2-5, the V gene TRBV24-1; D is possibly TRBD1 (6 bases). The length of the CDR3 is 13 residues. From germline, CDR1 is KGHDR and CDR2 SFDVKD. V was cut by 4 bases and J by 9 bases, with 14 bases left in between. This CDR3 is CATSDAWGRAQYF. Written as DNA, the CDR3 is TGTGCCACCAGTGACGCCTGGGGGCGGGCCCAGTACTTC.

This clonotype came up a few times. The chain links TRBV30 to TRBJ2-7; 10 bases map to TRBD1. Germline CDR1 is GTSNPN and CDR2 is SVGIG (reference sequence). J was trimmed by 1 base and V by 5 bases; bases with no gene match: 5. The CDR3 loop spans 14 amino acids. The CDR3 DNA follows: TGTGCCTGGTGGGACAGGGGTAAATCCTACGAGCAGTACTTC. Encoded protein: CAWWDRGKSYEQYF.

The chain links TRBV28 to TRBJ1-2; D gene uncertain. Trimming cost V 3 bases and J 10 bases, with 9 bases left between them. This CDR3 has 11 residues. The V gene's germline CDR1 is MDHEN and CDR2 SYDVKM. CDR3 loop: CASSFGRPYTF. The CDR3 nucleotides are TGTGCCAGCAGTTTCGGCAGACCCTACACCTTC.

This chain connects TRBV11-2 to TRBJ2-1; a possible D gene is TRBD2 (6 bases). The CDR3 is made up of 15 amino acids. Trimming stripped 10 bases from V and 1 base from J, with 17 bases between. CDR1 is SGHAT and CDR2 is FQNNGV in the germline V gene. The CDR3: CATPPPGGSYNEQFF. In nucleotides, the CDR3 is TGTGCCACCCCCCCCCCCGGGGGATCCTACAATGAGCAGTTCTTC. Full variable domain (missing parts from reference TRBV11-2 and TRBJ2-1): EAGVAQSPRYKIIEKRQSVAFWCNPISGHATLYWYQQILGQGPKLLIQFQNNGVVDDSQLPKDRFSAERLKGVDSTLKIQPAKLEDSAVYLCATPPPGGSYNEQFFGPGTRLTVL.

Many counts were recorded for this clonotype. The chain recombines TRBV20-1 with TRBJ2-7, with D perhaps matching TRBD2 (6 bases). The CDR3 is made up of 14 amino acids. The V and J ends lost 6 bases and 0 bases respectively, with 15 bases between them. Germline V gene data show CDR1 as DFQATT and CDR2 as SNEGSKA (reference sequence). CDR3 amino acids: CSATSGSTSYEQYF. CDR3 DNA sequence: TGCAGTGCCACCAGCGGGTCCACCTCCTACGAGCAGTACTTC.

The rearrangement links TRBV5-5 to TRBJ2-2, with TRBD2 identical over 7 bases. The germline gives CDR1 SGHKS, CDR2 YYEKEE (reference sequence). Germline trimming cut 4 bases from V and 4 bases from J; bases unmatched to any gene: 19. The CDR3 is 19 residues long. The CDR3 here is CASSLYPRDYPKPTGELFF. The CDR3 DNA is TGTGCCAGCAGCCTGTACCCCCGGGACTACCCAAAACCCACCGGGGAGCTGTTTTTT.